These 32 T cell receptor beta chains were all obtained from the same sample, sequenced in a study of blood T cell repertoires in COVID-19. Repertoires were generated with immunoSEQ multiplex PCR, while TCRdb's copy carries only in-frame clones and drops some. The sample holds some 55,000 clones, 90% seen once. The sequencing input was peripheral blood. These receptors all stem from a woman in her 40s with active COVID-19.

The CDR3 DNA reads TGTGCCAGCATCGGGGAAATGGGTGAAAAACTGTTTTTT. The encoded protein is CASIGEMGEKLFF. This chain uses TRBV18 with TRBJ1-4, with D uncertain. The CDR3 is 13 residues long. CDR1 and CDR2 (germline): KGHSH, LQKENI. The ends were cut back, 8 bases at V and 7 bases at J, with 14 bases in the middle.

The chain couples TRBV11-2 to TRBJ1-6, with D unresolved. CDR1 is SGHAT and CDR2 is FQNNGV in the germline V gene. V was shortened by 1 base and J by 6 bases, with 10 bases between the two germline ends. The CDR3 is made up of 15 amino acids. DNA of the CDR3: TGTGCCAGCAGCTTAGTTTCTGGGAGTAATTCACCCCTCCACTTT. Its translation is CASSLVSGSNSPLHF.

V usage is TRBV2 and J usage is TRBJ2-2; D call uncertain. This CDR3 is built from 15 residues. V was cut by 7 bases and J by 4 bases, with 16 bases left in between. From germline, CDR1 is SNHLY and CDR2 FYNNEI. In nucleotides, the CDR3 is TGTGCCAGCAAGAGCCGGGTTTCGAGCACCGGGGAGCTGTTTTTT. Translation gives CASKSRVSSTGELFF.

The chain links TRBV6-5 to TRBJ1-6; D may be TRBD1 (6 bases). V was cut by 4 bases and J by 10 bases, with 11 bases left in between. CDR3 length equals 13 residues. Germline CDR1 reads MNHEY; CDR2 reads SVGAGI. The CDR3 sequence is CASSLTRGSPLHF. CDR3 in DNA: TGTGCCAGCAGTTTGACGAGGGGGTCACCCCTCCACTTT.

The chain recombines TRBV11-2 with TRBJ2-6; weak D call: TRBD2 (6 bases). Per germline, CDR1 SGHAT and CDR2 FQNNGV. Trimming shortened V by 1 base and J by 0 bases, and 13 bases separated the two germline ends. The CDR3 contains 18 residues. CDR3: CASSLGTGGLSGANVLTF. DNA for the CDR3: TGTGCCAGCAGCTTAGGAACAGGAGGGCTCTCTGGGGCCAACGTCCTGACTTTC.

V and J are TRBV4-1 and TRBJ1-5; a weak D match, TRBD1 (6 bases). Trimming removed 3 bases at V and 10 bases at J, with 13 bases between. Germline V lookup: CDR1 MGHRA, CDR2 YSYEKL. The CDR3 contains 13 residues. CDR3 loop: CASSQTGQSPQHF. The CDR3 DNA reads as TGCGCCAGCAGCCAGACAGGACAGTCACCCCAGCATTTT.

V and J are TRBV12-3 or TRBV12-4 and TRBJ1-5; the D gene is possibly TRBD1 (5 bases). The ends were cut back, 6 bases at V and 6 bases at J, with 12 bases in the middle. This CDR3 contains 13 residues. CDR3 DNA: TGTGCCAGCAGCCCCGGCCAGGGTCAGCCCCAGCATTTT. It yields the protein CASSPGQGQPQHF.

This rearrangement joins TRBV4-2 to TRBJ1-2, with D tentatively TRBD1 (6 bases). Germline CDR1 is LGHNA and CDR2 is YNFKEQ. The CDR3 is 14 amino acids. The V end lost 3 bases, the J end lost 5 bases, and 13 bases lay between the germline ends. CDR3: CASSHAGQKYGYTF. The CDR3 coding sequence is TGTGCCAGCAGCCACGCCGGACAGAAATATGGCTACACCTTC.

The gene calls are TRBV3-1 (or the pseudogene TRBV3-2) and TRBJ2-7; 11 nucleotides agree with TRBD1. J was trimmed by 5 bases and V by 4 bases; bases with no gene match: 1. This CDR3 has 13 amino acids. CDR1 is LGHDT, CDR2 YNNKEL, per germline (reference sequence). In DNA form, the CDR3 reads TGTGCCAGCAGCCGGACAGGGGGCAACGAGCAGTACTTC. It encodes CASSRTGGNEQYF.

The V and J genes are TRBV11-1 and TRBJ2-1; 8 nucleotides agree with TRBD1. Germline assignment: CDR1 SGHAT and CDR2 FQDESV (reference sequence). The CDR3 has 16 amino acids. Trimming took 4 bases from V and 6 from J; bases not matched to a gene: 11. The CDR3 protein is CASSSASDRDTNEQFF. In nucleotides, the CDR3 is TGTGCCAGCAGCTCTGCGTCGGACAGGGACACCAATGAGCAGTTCTTC.

This sequence joins TRBV10-3 and TRBJ1-4, with a possible D match to TRBD1 (6 bases). The CDR3 is 13 residues long. The germline CDR1 and CDR2 sequences are ENHRY and SYGVKD. Trimming removed 10 bases from V and 10 bases from J, with 19 bases in between. The CDR3 DNA is TGTGCCACGGGAGGGGACAAGGAGGGAAAACTGTTTTTT. It specifies CATGGDKEGKLFF.

The V gene is TRBV10-1, the J gene TRBJ1-1; 7 positions agree with TRBD1. Germline trimming cut 0 bases from V and 5 bases from J; bases unmatched to any gene: 6. CDR3 length: 15 residues. Germline lookup yields CDR1 WNHNN and CDR2 SYGVQD (reference sequence). CDR3 amino acids: CASSESRQGGTEAFF. DNA for the CDR3: TGCGCCAGCAGTGAGTCTAGACAGGGAGGAACTGAAGCTTTCTTT.

The rearrangement joins TRBV7-9 to TRBJ1-2, with TRBD1 matching over 7 bases. With V trimmed by 5 bases and J by 6 bases, 18 bases remained unmatched. The V gene's germline CDR1 is SEHNR and CDR2 FQNEAQ (reference sequence). The CDR3 loop spans 17 amino acids. CDR3 nucleotides: TGTGCCAGCAGCCCATCAGGCGGGGACAGAGCTGGTGATGGCTACACCTTC. Translation: CASSPSGGDRAGDGYTF.

The chain recombines TRBV7-2 with TRBJ2-3, with D uncertain. Trimming removed 3 bases at V and 2 bases at J, with 6 bases between. The CDR3 runs to 13 residues. Germline V gene sequence: CDR1 SGHTA, CDR2 FQGNSA. This CDR3 is CASSLFSTDTQYF. The CDR3 nucleotides read TGTGCCAGCAGCTTGTTCTCCACAGATACGCAGTATTTT.

The chain combines TRBV30 with TRBJ2-7, with a weak D call TRBD2 (6 bases). The germline gives CDR1 GTSNPN, CDR2 SVGIG (reference sequence). The ends were cut back, 2 bases at V and 6 bases at J, with 11 bases in the middle. The CDR3 loop spans 12 amino acids. CDR3 sequence: CAWSIGRGEQYF. CDR3 coding DNA: TGTGCCTGGAGTATAGGGCGGGGCGAGCAGTACTTC.

The V gene is TRBV18, the J gene TRBJ1-1; TRBD1 might be the D (5 bases). Trimming stripped 2 bases from V and 7 bases from J, with 14 bases between. This CDR3 contains 14 residues. Per the germline V gene, CDR1 is KGHSH and CDR2 is LQKENI. CDR3: CASSPVAGKGEAFF. The CDR3 DNA reads TGTGCCAGCTCACCAGTGGCAGGGAAGGGTGAAGCTTTCTTT.

The genes are TRBV28 and TRBJ1-3, with a possible D match to TRBD1 (5 bases). Germline CDR1 and CDR2: MDHEN and SYDVKM. This CDR3 spans 15 amino acids. V lost 3 bases and J lost 2, with 11 bases in between. The CDR3 DNA reads as TGTGCCAGCAGTTTGACCAGGGTACCTGGAAACACCATATATTTT. It is translated as CASSLTRVPGNTIYF.

This sequence joins TRBV10-3 and TRBJ1-2, with 10 bases lining up with TRBD1. In germline, CDR1 is ENHRY, CDR2 SYGVKD. V gave up 2 bases and J gave up 7 bases; unmatched junction bases: 10. The CDR3 sequence is 16 residues long. The CDR3 nucleotides are TGTGCCATCAGTGAGAAAGGGGGACAGGGGCCGCTTGGCTACACCTTC. Protein: CAISEKGGQGPLGYTF.

The V gene is TRBV6-6, the J gene TRBJ1-5; D gene uncertain. Looked up from germline, CDR1 is MNHNY and CDR2 is SVGAGI (reference sequence). Trimming took off 2 bases at V and 7 bases at J, with 12 bases between the two ends. This CDR3 comprises 14 residues. The DNA of the CDR3 is TGTGCCAGCAGTTACATCCAGGAGGAACAGCCCCAGCATTTT. Its protein is CASSYIQEEQPQHF.

This chain connects TRBV2 to TRBJ2-1; 7 nucleotides agree with TRBD1. This CDR3 has 15 residues. Germline trimming cut 7 bases from V and 0 bases from J; bases unmatched to any gene: 6. Germline CDR1 is SNHLY and CDR2 is FYNNEI. The CDR3 DNA sequence: TGTGCCAGCAATAGGGGACAGAGCTCCTACAATGAGCAGTTCTTC. It yields the protein CASNRGQSSYNEQFF.

The chain uses TRBV6-5 and TRBJ2-3; TRBD2 matches at 7 bases. This CDR3 comprises 14 residues. The V gene end was trimmed by 11 bases and the J gene end by 0 bases; junction bases not matched to a gene: 8. Germline assignment: CDR1 MNHEY and CDR2 SVGAGI. The CDR3 reads CAGASGSSTDTQYF. CDR3 sequence (DNA): TGTGCCGGAGCTAGCGGCTCTAGCACAGATACGCAGTATTTT.

This chain joins TRBV11-2 and TRBJ2-7; D is uncertain. V was clipped by 0 bases and J by 0 bases, with 6 bases between them. The CDR3 has 14 amino acids. Germline V CDR1 and CDR2: SGHAT, FQNNGV. This chain's CDR3 is CASSLDRSSYEQYF. In DNA form, the CDR3 reads TGTGCCAGCAGCTTAGATCGGAGCTCCTACGAGCAGTACTTC.

This chain uses TRBV2 with TRBJ2-2, with 8 bases aligning to TRBD2. This CDR3 comprises 16 residues. V trimming: 4 bases; J trimming: 4 bases; junction bases outside the gene matches: 8. Germline values: CDR1 SNHLY, CDR2 FYNNEI. CDR3 in DNA: TGTGCCAGCAGTGTGATTCGGACTAGCTCCACCGGGGAGCTGTTTTTT. This encodes CASSVIRTSSTGELFF. Together with reference TRBV2 and TRBJ2-2, the CDR3 gives the full variable domain: EPEVTQTPSHQVTQMGQEVILRCVPISNHLYFYWYRQILGQKVEFLVSFYNNEISEKSEIFDDQFSVERPDGSNFTLKIRSTKLEDSAMYFCASSVIRTSSTGELFFGEGSRLTVL.

In DNA form, the CDR3 reads TGTGCCAGCAGCTCTGACAGGACCCTCACAGATACGCAGTATTTT. Amino acids: CASSSDRTLTDTQYF. The chain joins TRBV7-3 to TRBJ2-3; D possibly corresponds to TRBD1 (6 bases). Germline CDR1 is SGHTA and CDR2 is FQGTGA. V dropped 4 bases and J dropped 2 bases, with 13 bases sitting between them. CDR3 size: 15 residues. The full variable domain, completed using reference TRBV7-3 and TRBJ2-3, is GAGVSQTPSNKVTEKGKYVELRCDPISGHTALYWYRQSLGQGPEFLIYFQGTGAADDSGLPNDRFFAVRPEGSVSTLKIQRTERGDSAVYLCASSSDRTLTDTQYFGPGTRLTVL.

This clone appeared once. CDR3 sequence reads: CASSLRQGYSNQPQHF. The DNA of the CDR3 is TGTGCCAGCAGTTTACGACAGGGCTATAGCAATCAGCCCCAGCATTTT. This chain uses TRBV28 with TRBJ1-5; 7 bases align to TRBD1. Trimming at V came to 2 bases and at J to 0 bases, leaving 4 bases not matched to a gene. Germline values: CDR1 MDHEN, CDR2 SYDVKM. The CDR3 has 16 residues.

The chain recombines TRBV6-5 with TRBJ2-3, with TRBD2 matching 7 bases. Germline V gene lookup returns CDR1 MNHEY and CDR2 SVGAGI. Losses at the gene ends were 7 bases for V and 2 bases for J; bases not matched to a gene: 9. The CDR3 contains 15 residues. DNA of the CDR3: TGTGCCAGCAAGCTAACTAGCGTGGTCACAGATACGCAGTATTTT. This encodes CASKLTSVVTDTQYF.

This clone appeared a single time. This sequence joins TRBV27 and TRBJ1-2; D is undetermined. Trimming took off 5 bases at V and 4 bases at J, with 17 bases between the two ends. In germline, CDR1 is MNHEY, CDR2 SMNVEV (reference sequence). This CDR3 is built from 15 residues. The DNA for the CDR3 is TGTGCCAGCAGTAACCAGCTGGGAGGGATCTATGGCTACACCTTC. It yields the protein CASSNQLGGIYGYTF.

The chain couples TRBV4-3 to TRBJ2-5, with 7 nucleotides matching TRBD1. CDR3 size: 15 residues. The germline CDR1 and CDR2 sequences are LGHNA and YSLEER. The V segment lost 4 bases and the J segment 5 bases; nucleotides outside the gene matches: 10. The CDR3 DNA reads TGCGCCAGCAGCCGTCTCAAGGGGGCAACGGAGACCCAGTACTTC. Amino acid sequence: CASSRLKGATETQYF.

The chain combines TRBV11-1 with TRBJ2-3; TRBD1 matches at 10 bases. CDR1 and CDR2 from the germline V gene are SGHAT and FQDESV (reference sequence). CDR3 length equals 14 residues. V dropped 5 bases and J dropped 3; count of bases not matched to a gene: 2. The CDR3 sequence is CASSPGQGTDTQYF. DNA of the CDR3: TGTGCCAGCAGCCCGGGACAGGGGACAGATACGCAGTATTTT.

The rearrangement joins TRBV3-1 (or the pseudogene TRBV3-2) to TRBJ1-2; a weak D match, TRBD1 (5 bases). The germline gives CDR1 LGHDT, CDR2 YNNKEL (reference sequence). The length of the CDR3 is 13 residues. V lost 4 bases, J lost 8 bases, and 14 bases lay in between. DNA of the CDR3: TGTGCCAGCAGCCCGGGGACGGCGGGAGGCTACACCTTC. Translated: CASSPGTAGGYTF.

The V call is TRBV24-1, the J call TRBJ2-1, with 10 positions matching TRBD2. The CDR3 spans 17 residues. From germline, CDR1 is KGHDR and CDR2 SFDVKD. V shed 3 bases, J shed 3 bases, and the junction held 7 bases outside the gene matches. CDR3 sequence (DNA): TGTGCCACCAGTGATACCAAGCGGGGGGGGAACTACAATGAGCAGTTCTTC. This gives the protein CATSDTKRGGNYNEQFF.

This sequence joins TRBV4-2 and TRBJ2-3, with TRBD2 identical over 8 bases. In germline, CDR1 is LGHNA, CDR2 YNFKEQ. The CDR3 is 15 residues long. V shed 2 bases, J shed 6 bases, and the junction held 7 bases outside the gene matches. The CDR3 spells CASSQTSGGEDTQYF. The CDR3 DNA sequence: TGTGCCAGCAGCCAAACTAGCGGTGGAGAGGATACGCAGTATTTT.